A single sample is the source of the 9 T cell receptor beta chains below, sequenced in a study of neurological immune-mediated disorders. TCRdb ran MiXCR on the 5' RACE reads and lists one entry per CDR3 protein. Of over 35,000 distinct CDR3 sequences in the sample, approximately 11% are singletons; the top ten hold about 1.3%. Input material: PBMCs. All receptors derive from a female donor in good health.

This clonotype has a count of ten or more. The V call is TRBV20-1, the J call TRBJ2-1; D unresolved. The CDR3 is made up of 15 amino acids. CDR1 and CDR2 (germline): DFQATT, SNEGSKA (reference sequence). Trimming took off 2 bases at V and 2 bases at J, with 13 bases between the two ends. CDR3 region: CSARPGTGPYNEQFF. The CDR3 nucleotides are TGCAGTGCTAGACCCGGAACCGGTCCCTACAATGAGCAGTTCTTC.

The rearrangement joins TRBV5-1 to TRBJ1-4; 8 bases line up with TRBD1. Germline lookup yields CDR1 SGHRS and CDR2 YFSETQ. Trimming removed 4 bases from V and 6 bases from J; junction bases left unmatched: 11. The CDR3 has 16 residues. The CDR3 nucleotides are TGCGCCAGCAGCGACGCACCGGGACAGGCGTATGAAAAACTGTTTTTT. Translated, it gives CASSDAPGQAYEKLFF.

This clonotype has ten or more counts. The chain recombines TRBV7-2 with TRBJ2-3; 12 nucleotides line up with TRBD2. Germline trimming cut 7 bases from V and 3 bases from J; bases unmatched to any gene: 5. Per germline, CDR1 SGHTA and CDR2 FQGNSA. The CDR3 covers 15 residues. The CDR3 region is CASTRLAGDTDTQYF. The CDR3 region has the DNA TGTGCCAGCACGAGACTAGCGGGAGATACAGATACGCAGTATTTT.

The sample holds many counts of this clonotype. This chain connects TRBV5-1 to TRBJ2-4, with unresolved D. The CDR3 consists of 13 residues. V was pared by 3 bases and J by 3 bases, with 7 bases between. CDR1 is SGHRS and CDR2 is YFSETQ in the germline V gene. CDR3 nucleotides: TGCGCCAGCAGCTCCGACATCAAAAACATTCAGTACTTC. This sequence encodes CASSSDIKNIQYF.

The table lists this clonotype with many counts. This chain connects TRBV4-2 to TRBJ2-7, with D unclear. V lost 4 bases and J lost 0, with 19 bases in between. The CDR3 loop spans 17 amino acids. CDR1 is LGHNA and CDR2 is YNFKEQ in the germline V gene. This chain's CDR3 is CASSPKAPNPSSYEQYF. DNA of the CDR3: TGTGCCAGCAGCCCAAAGGCCCCGAATCCGAGCTCCTACGAGCAGTACTTC.

This clonotype has at least ten counts. The V and J genes are TRBV5-1 and TRBJ2-1, with 7 bases aligning to TRBD2. The CDR3 runs 13 residues. V shed 5 bases, J shed 3 bases, and the junction held 2 bases outside the gene matches. Per the germline V gene, CDR1 is SGHRS and CDR2 is YFSETQ. The CDR3, as DNA: TGCGCCAGCAGACGGGAGGACTACAATGAGCAGTTCTTC. Translating it yields CASRREDYNEQFF.

This clonotype was seen a handful of times. This chain uses TRBV9 with TRBJ2-7, with TRBD2 matching 11 bases. Trimming removed 3 bases from V and 3 bases from J; junction bases left unmatched: 17. The CDR3 runs 19 residues. Germline CDR1 is SGDLS and CDR2 is YYNGEE. The CDR3 here is CASSAEATSGVRALYEQYF. The CDR3, as DNA: TGTGCCAGCAGCGCTGAAGCGACTAGCGGGGTTCGTGCTCTCTACGAGCAGTACTTC.

The chain combines TRBV7-9 with TRBJ2-1; 8 bases line up with TRBD1. Looked up from germline, CDR1 is SEHNR and CDR2 is FQNEAQ (reference sequence). V lost 5 bases to trimming and J lost 8 bases; unmatched junction nucleotides: 11. The CDR3 covers 15 residues. This CDR3 is CASSRRQGTSDEQFF. In DNA form, the CDR3 reads TGTGCCAGCAGCCGGAGACAGGGGACAAGCGATGAGCAGTTCTTC.

This clonotype was found many times. The J gene is TRBJ2-1, the V gene TRBV6-2 or TRBV6-3; no firm D call. This CDR3 is built from 15 residues. Looked up from germline, CDR1 is MNHEY and CDR2 is SVGEGT. V shed 2 bases and J shed 5 bases, with 13 bases lying between them. The CDR3, as DNA: TGTGCCAGCAGTTACAATCCGGAATTAAACAATGAGCAGTTCTTC. Its protein product is CASSYNPELNNEQFF.